Listed below are T cell receptor beta chains from one sample, sequenced in a study of blood T cell repertoires in COVID-19. Generated by immunoSEQ multiplex PCR, the TCRdb table keeps only in-frame clones and is missing some. The sample holds 300,000 to 400,000 clones, around four fifths seen once. Sample: peripheral blood. These receptors were obtained from a man aged 25 to 40 with active or convalescent COVID-19. Both conserved end residues are trimmed from each CDR3. The order of the fields is J gene, V gene, CDR3 protein.

TRBJ2-1,TRBV14,AEKAGGPDEQF
TRBJ1-1,TRBV20-1,SAPRTEAF
TRBJ2-7,TRBV5-1,ASRPDRAYEQY
TRBJ1-2,TRBV27,ASSAVGGRNGYT
TRBJ1-5,TRBV30,AWTQGSGIQPQH
TRBJ1-1,TRBV10-3,ATGSYEGTEAF
TRBJ2-1,TRBV14,ANTTGQAVNEQF
TRBJ2-7,TRBV19,ASSMGGLDEQY
TRBJ2-3,TRBV14,ASSQGTVDTQY
TRBJ2-7,TRBV6-6,ASNGGSMGYEQY
TRBJ2-7,TRBV28,AASGRGEQY
TRBJ1-2,TRBV28,ASSFSRGRYGYT
TRBJ1-4,TRBV28,ASSLTARLANEKLF
TRBJ1-2,TRBV7-9,ASSLGRDRGGTDYGYT
TRBJ2-1,TRBV13,ASSSPDRARLTYNEQF
TRBJ1-2,TRBV4-1,ASSHPGQGYGYT
TRBJ2-1,TRBV7-6,ASSSDGESYNEQF
TRBJ2-7,TRBV5-1,ASSPNTRSYEQY
TRBJ2-3,TRBV30,AAQKGTSGVSADTQY
TRBJ2-3,TRBV24-1,ATSGGPSTDTQY
TRBJ2-3,TRBV6-5,ASRISGGGPDTQY
TRBJ2-1,TRBV15,ATSRELRSEQF
TRBJ2-1,TRBV6-4,ASRQSGEVNEQF
TRBJ2-7,TRBV7-2,ASSFSLAGGGEQY
TRBJ2-5,TRBV7-2,ASSSQSLREETQY
TRBJ1-1,TRBV28,ASRTPGGITEAF
TRBJ1-4,TRBV27,ASSNPNEKLF
TRBJ1-6,TRBV7-2,ASSLAAGTPYNSPLH
TRBJ2-7,TRBV29-1,SGGSRTTPAEQY
TRBJ1-1,TRBV12-3/TRBV12-4,ASSLQGVEAF
TRBJ1-1,TRBV28,ASSSTGIYTEAF
TRBJ1-2,TRBV7-9,ASSLMVVADGYT
TRBJ1-1,TRBV29-1,SVDKRGGSGTEAF
TRBJ1-5,TRBV9,ASSPQPQH
TRBJ1-3,TRBV11-2,ASSLGNTIY
TRBJ1-1,TRBV4-3,ASSHLQGAATEAF
TRBJ1-5,TRBV28,ASSPGQLLSNQPQH
TRBJ1-2,TRBV12-5,ASGLARGGLGYGYT
TRBJ1-1,TRBV5-1,ASSLVVEVGTEAF
TRBJ2-7,TRBV19,ASSPGNEQY
TRBJ2-2,TRBV6-5,ASSYLVGGGGGELF
TRBJ1-6,TRBV6-6,ASRTGPDNSPLH